This entry lists 31 T cell receptor beta chains sequenced from one sample in a study of response to subunit inactivated influenza vaccine. TCRdb re-called the RT-PCR reads through MiXCR, storing one row per CDR3 protein. The data contain hundreds of thousands of distinct CDR3 sequences, about 14% of them singletons. Here the sequenced sample was PBMCs from blood, taken around 14 days before vaccination. The receptors originated from a man aged 50 to 59 who received an inactivated influenza vaccine.

This clonotype appeared a few times. The rearrangement links TRBV28 to TRBJ2-1; 9 bases align to TRBD2. Trimming at V came to 3 bases and at J to 7 bases, leaving 13 bases not matched to a gene. This CDR3 region has 17 residues. Germline loops: CDR1 MDHEN, CDR2 SYDVKM. The DNA for the CDR3 is TGTGCCAGCAGTTTTCCTAGCGGGGACCCCAAAAATAATGAGCAGTTCTTC. Protein product: CASSFPSGDPKNNEQFF. Drawing the rest from reference TRBV28 and TRBJ2-1, the complete variable domain is DVKVTQSSRYLVKRTGEKVFLECVQDMDHENMFWYRQDPGLGLRLIYFSYDVKMKEKGDIPEGYSVSREKKERFSLILESASTNQTSMYLCASSFPSGDPKNNEQFFGPGTRLTVL.

This clonotype was detected only a few times. The V gene is TRBV5-6, the J gene TRBJ2-1; possibly TRBD1 or TRBD2 for D (5 bases each). The V end lost 4 bases, the J end lost 5 bases, and 10 bases lay between the germline ends. The CDR3 loop spans 13 amino acids. Per germline, CDR1 SGHDT and CDR2 YYEEEE. The CDR3 loop is CASSVGPNNEQFF. The DNA of the CDR3 is TGTGCCAGCAGCGTGGGACCGAACAATGAGCAGTTCTTC.

This clonotype was seen a few times. CDR3 in amino acids: CASSSTRVTTNEKLFF. The CDR3 bases are TGTGCCAGCAGCTCCACTCGGGTTACAACTAATGAAAAACTGTTTTTT. This chain links TRBV7-8 with TRBJ1-4, with D unresolved. Germline V gives CDR1 SGHVS, CDR2 FQNEAQ. With 4 bases removed from V and 0 bases from J, the gap between germline ends came to 12 bases. The CDR3 is made up of 16 amino acids.

V and J are TRBV7-6 and TRBJ2-5, with 11 bases lining up with TRBD2. Per germline, CDR1 SGHVS and CDR2 FNYEAQ. The V gene end was trimmed by 5 bases and the J gene end by 5 bases; junction bases not matched to a gene: 10. The CDR3 length is 16 residues. CDR3 in DNA: TGTGCCAGCAGCCCGGGACTAGCGGAGGAGAAGGAGACCCAGTACTTC. Its protein product is CASSPGLAEEKETQYF.

The V and J genes are TRBV10-3 and TRBJ2-5; TRBD1 might be the D (6 bases). This CDR3 is built from 14 residues. Trimming took off 1 base at V and 4 bases at J, with 10 bases between the two ends. Germline CDR1 reads ENHRY; CDR2 reads SYGVKD. The CDR3 DNA follows: TGTGCCATCAGTGAGTACAGGGCCAGAGAGACCCAGTACTTC. This sequence encodes CAISEYRARETQYF.

The chain recombines TRBV20-1 with TRBJ2-7; possibly TRBD1 for D (6 bases). Germline-derived CDR1 and CDR2 are DFQATT and SNEGSKA (reference sequence). The CDR3 contains 15 residues. Trimming removed 5 bases from V and 0 bases from J, with 17 bases in between. The CDR3: CSAPPRGRNSYEQYF. The CDR3 DNA follows: TGCAGTGCTCCACCCAGGGGACGAAACTCCTACGAGCAGTACTTC.

This clonotype was recorded at least ten times. The gene calls are TRBV6-5 and TRBJ2-7; 8 bases agree with TRBD1. V was clipped by 2 bases and J by 2 bases; unmatched bases: 11. Germline-derived CDR1 and CDR2 are MNHEY and SVGAGI. The CDR3 spans 17 residues. The CDR3 DNA reads as TGTGCCAGCAGTTACGACCAGGGGGCACTTGGCCCCTACGAGCAGTACTTC. Its translation is CASSYDQGALGPYEQYF.

This clonotype was seen a handful of times. The DNA of the CDR3 is TGTGCCAGCAGCTTTCGTCCCAGCAATCAGCCCCAGCATTTT. Its protein is CASSFRPSNQPQHF. V and J are TRBV5-5 and TRBJ1-5; no reliable D call. Per germline, CDR1 SGHKS and CDR2 YYEKEE (reference sequence). The CDR3 length is 14 residues. The V and J ends lost 2 bases and 1 base respectively, with 7 bases between them.

This clonotype was counted ten times or more. The J gene is TRBJ1-5, the V gene TRBV28, with D hard to call. The V end was cut by 4 bases, the J end by 1 base, with 14 bases between. From germline, CDR1 is MDHEN and CDR2 SYDVKM. The CDR3 has 16 amino acids. Here the CDR3 reads CASSSSTRSSNQPQHF. The DNA of the CDR3 is TGTGCCAGCAGTTCATCCACACGGTCCAGCAATCAGCCCCAGCATTTT.

CDR3 sequence: CASGTGSATDTQYF. DNA of the CDR3: TGTGCCAGCGGGACAGGGTCCGCCACAGATACGCAGTATTTT. This rearrangement joins TRBV9 to TRBJ2-3; 9 bases agree with TRBD1. The ends lost 7 bases at V and 2 bases at J; junction bases unmatched: 5. Germline V gives CDR1 SGDLS, CDR2 YYNGEE. This CDR3 is built from 14 residues.

Only a few counts were recorded for this clonotype. The J gene is TRBJ2-1, the V gene TRBV11-2; D may be TRBD2 (6 bases). This CDR3 region has 14 residues. Germline CDR1 and CDR2: SGHAT and FQNNGV. The V end lost 4 bases, the J end lost 6 bases, and 13 bases lay between the germline ends. Here the CDR3 reads CASSYPSTSNEQFF. The CDR3, as DNA: TGTGCCAGCAGCTACCCCTCGACTAGCAATGAGCAGTTCTTC. Filled out from reference TRBV11-2 and TRBJ2-1, the complete variable domain reads EAGVAQSPRYKIIEKRQSVAFWCNPISGHATLYWYQQILGQGPKLLIQFQNNGVVDDSQLPKDRFSAERLKGVDSTLKIQPAKLEDSAVYLCASSYPSTSNEQFFGPGTRLTVL.

This clonotype came up a few times. The chain links TRBV7-2 to TRBJ2-3; 9 bases map to TRBD2. The CDR3 is 16 amino acids. Germline V gene sequence: CDR1 SGHTA, CDR2 FQGNSA. J lost 3 bases, V lost 5 bases, and 9 bases had no gene match. The CDR3 DNA reads as TGTGCCAGCAGCATGTTTGGAGCGGGAGGTACAGATACGCAGTATTTT. Its translation is CASSMFGAGGTDTQYF.

This clonotype was picked up a small number of times. This chain joins TRBV20-1 and TRBJ2-1; TRBD2 is a possible D gene (7 bases). There are 14 residues in the CDR3. V was pared by 5 bases and J by 2 bases, with 13 bases between. The germline CDR1 and CDR2 sequences are DFQATT and SNEGSKA (reference sequence). CDR3 DNA sequence: TGCAGTGCTGGGGGGGCTAGTCCCTACAATGAGCAGTTCTTC. Protein product: CSAGGASPYNEQFF.

The table lists this clonotype with many counts. The CDR3 DNA is TGTGCCAGCTCACCGACAGAAGAGACCCAGTACTTC. The encoded protein is CASSPTEETQYF. The rearrangement joins TRBV18 to TRBJ2-5; perhaps TRBD1 as D (5 bases). The CDR3 runs to 12 residues. V lost 3 bases to trimming and J lost 3 bases, with 5 bases between them. The germline V gene encodes CDR1 KGHSH and CDR2 LQKENI.

At least ten counts were recorded for this clonotype. The chain has TRBV25-1 and TRBJ1-1; D gene uncertain. Germline V gene data show CDR1 as MGHDK and CDR2 as SYGVNS. V lost 4 bases and J lost 2, with 8 bases in between. CDR3 size: 13 residues. CDR3 region: CASSAVGNTEAFF. The CDR3 bases are TGTGCCAGCAGTGCCGTCGGAAACACTGAAGCTTTCTTT.

This clonotype was counted between two and nine times. The chain carries TRBV12-3 or TRBV12-4 and TRBJ2-7, with 7 bases that match TRBD2. The V and J ends lost 6 bases and 6 bases, in that order; junction bases with no gene match: 11. The CDR3 runs to 14 residues. The CDR3 bases are TGTGCCAGCAGCCAAGCGGGACCCCGAGGCGAGCAGTACTTC. It translates to CASSQAGPRGEQYF.

On this clonotype: Since no conserved phenylalanine or tryptophan closes the CDR3, a read error is the likely cause. V gene TRBV2 combines with J gene TRBJ1-4, with no clear D. Germline CDR1 reads SNHLY; CDR2 reads FYNNEI. V was pared by 5 bases and J by 4 bases, with 11 bases between. The CDR3 has 14 residues. The CDR3 DNA sequence: TGTGCCAGCAGTAGCCCAGGCCTTAATGAAAAACTGTTTGTT. This encodes CASSSPGLNEKLFV.

As to this clonotype: Possible read error: a much larger clone is one base away. The rearrangement uses TRBV25-1 and TRBJ1-4, with no clear D. This CDR3 is 12 amino acids long. V dropped 3 bases and J dropped 8 bases, with 7 bases sitting between them. Looked up from germline, CDR1 is MGHDK and CDR2 is SYGVNS. The CDR3 loop is CASSDIGEKLFF. CDR3 DNA sequence: TGTGCCAGCAGTGATATCGGGGAAAAACTGTTTTTT.

This clonotype has at least ten counts. The genes are TRBV28 and TRBJ1-4; 7 bases match TRBD1. The CDR3 contains 14 residues. Per germline, CDR1 MDHEN and CDR2 SYDVKM. V shed 6 bases, J shed 5 bases, and the junction held 6 bases outside the gene matches. DNA for the CDR3: TGTGCCAGCAGCACCCGGGACAGCAATGAAAAACTGTTTTTT. As protein: CASSTRDSNEKLFF.

The genes are TRBV18 and TRBJ1-1, with a weak D call TRBD1 (5 bases). The CDR3 spans 13 residues. Germline CDR1 and CDR2: KGHSH and LQKENI. V lost 5 bases and J 0 bases, leaving 7 bases between the germline ends. In DNA form, the CDR3 reads TGTGCCAGCTCAGCGACAGTGAACACTGAAGCTTTCTTT. Translation gives CASSATVNTEAFF.

J is TRBJ1-5 and V is TRBV4-1; no clear D. Trimming pared 2 bases from V and 4 bases from J, leaving 12 bases between. Germline CDR1 is MGHRA and CDR2 is YSYEKL. The CDR3 runs 15 residues. The CDR3 DNA reads TGCGCCAGCAGCCAACTGGACGGAAGAAATCAGCCCCAGCATTTT. Amino acids: CASSQLDGRNQPQHF.

The chain couples TRBV4-3 to TRBJ2-5; 10 bases agree with TRBD2. V dropped 4 bases and J dropped 4; count of bases not matched to a gene: 3. CDR1 and CDR2 from the germline V gene are LGHNA and YSLEER. The CDR3 runs to 14 residues. DNA of the CDR3: TGCGCCAGCAGCCCCCGACTAGCGGGAGAGACCCAGTACTTC. It yields the protein CASSPRLAGETQYF.

The sample holds a few counts of this clonotype. It may be a read error: a sequence one base away is much more abundant. The rearrangement joins TRBV7-9 to TRBJ1-5; 7 nucleotides align to TRBD1. Germline V lookup: CDR1 SEHNR, CDR2 FQNEAQ (reference sequence). The CDR3 has 14 amino acids. V dropped 5 bases and J dropped 0; count of bases not matched to a gene: 1. This CDR3 is CASSRDSSNQPQHF. For the CDR3, the DNA is TGTGCCAGCAGCCGGGACAGTAGCAATCAGCCCCAGCATTTT.

This clonotype was observed a few times. V usage is TRBV12-3 or TRBV12-4 and J usage is TRBJ2-2; D perhaps matches TRBD1 (5 bases). The V end was cut by 8 bases, the J end by 1 base, with 11 bases between. The CDR3 has 14 residues. DNA for the CDR3: TGTGCCAGCGCCCTCGGACAGAACACCGGGGAGCTGTTTTTT. Residues: CASALGQNTGELFF.

The chain carries TRBV5-6 and TRBJ1-5; D not certain. Germline V gene sequence: CDR1 SGHDT, CDR2 YYEEEE. The CDR3 is 12 amino acids. With 4 bases removed from V and 9 bases from J, the gap between germline ends came to 11 bases. CDR3 nucleotide sequence: TGTGCCAGCAGCGCTTATCCCGGGCCCCAGCATTTT. Its protein product is CASSAYPGPQHF.

This clonotype has just a few counts. The rearrangement joins TRBV20-1 to TRBJ2-1; 8 nucleotides line up with TRBD2. The J segment lost 12 bases and the V segment lost 2 bases, leaving 12 bases of the junction unmatched. CDR3 length: 14 residues. Germline CDR1 and CDR2: DFQATT and SNEGSKA (reference sequence). CDR3 coding DNA: TGCAGTGCTAGATGGCGGGGGGCCCAGGGCGGGCAGTTCTTC. It translates to CSARWRGAQGGQFF.

A few counts support this clonotype. The chain links TRBV11-1 to TRBJ2-2, with 7 bases fitting TRBD1. Losses at the gene ends were 3 bases for V and 1 base for J; bases not matched to a gene: 20. The CDR3 runs 21 residues. Germline lookup yields CDR1 SGHAT and CDR2 FQDESV (reference sequence). The CDR3 DNA follows: TGTGCCAGCAGCTTGTCCTTGGTCGGGACAGACAAGCCTTTGAACACCGGGGAGCTGTTTTTT. This gives the protein CASSLSLVGTDKPLNTGELFF.

This clonotype was observed many times. The chain employs TRBV29-1 and TRBJ2-1; 9 bases line up with TRBD2. The germline gives CDR1 SQVTM, CDR2 ANQGSEA. The V gene end was trimmed by 5 bases and the J gene end by 7 bases; junction bases not matched to a gene: 9. This CDR3 has 14 residues. The CDR3 sequence is CSVRVAGGRNEQFF. The CDR3 coding sequence is TGCAGCGTTCGTGTGGCGGGAGGGAGGAATGAGCAGTTCTTC.

This clonotype was seen only a few times. This sequence joins TRBV7-2 and TRBJ2-2; D gene unclear. Germline V lookup: CDR1 SGHTA, CDR2 FQGNSA. The CDR3 spans 15 residues. The ends were cut back, 0 bases at V and 0 bases at J, with 5 bases in the middle. CDR3 residues: CASSLANSNTGELFF. The DNA for the CDR3 is TGTGCCAGCAGCTTAGCGAACTCGAACACCGGGGAGCTGTTTTTT. Filled out from reference TRBV7-2 and TRBJ2-2, the complete variable domain reads GAGVSQSPSNKVTEKGKDVELRCDPISGHTALYWYRQSLGQGLEFLIYFQGNSAPDKSGLPSDRFSAERTGGSVSTLTIQRTQQEDSAVYLCASSLANSNTGELFFGEGSRLTVL.

This clonotype was recorded at least ten times. The chain has TRBV10-3 and TRBJ2-7; 11 bases align to TRBD2. In germline, CDR1 is ENHRY, CDR2 SYGVKD. CDR3 size: 15 residues. Germline trimming cut 0 bases from V and 6 bases from J; bases unmatched to any gene: 4. The CDR3 DNA reads TGTGCCATCAGTGAGTCTAGCGGGGGGGCGTTCGAGCAGTACTTC. It translates to CAISESSGGAFEQYF.

This clonotype was seen at least ten times. The chain is built from TRBV28 and TRBJ1-1; D gene uncertain. V was cut by 7 bases and J by 1 base, with 10 bases left in between. The CDR3 is 13 amino acids. Germline-derived CDR1 and CDR2 are MDHEN and SYDVKM. CDR3 region: CASTRGENTEAFF. DNA for the CDR3: TGTGCCAGCACGCGCGGGGAGAACACTGAAGCTTTCTTT.